These T cell receptor beta chains were read from a single sample in a study of T-cell memory formation after mild COVID-19. TCRdb processed the 5' RACE reads anew with MiXCR; each CDR3 protein has one entry. Here the sample spans roughly 150,000 distinct CDR3 sequences, 13% being singletons. The specimen sequenced was PBMCs or a T cell subset sorted from them (not recorded which). The source of these receptors is a man in his late teens or twenties who had mild COVID-19 (a few samples of this study predate the infection). Cell type and time point are not known. Each CDR3 is given with its conserved first and last residue. D genes are given only for firm matches. The size entry is marked missing in some rows and otherwise reads once, few, many or a size class.

>TRBV7-9|TRBD1|NA|TRBJ2-5
TGTGCCAGCAGCCTCGGGGACAGGGGACGACAAGAGACCCAGTACTTC
CASSLGDRGRQETQYF
>TRBV6-5|TRBD2|NA|TRBJ2-1
TGTGCCAGCAGTTACTCGGGGTTACCGGGACTAGCGGGGGGGCCCCGTGAGCAGTTCTTC
CASSYSGLPGLAGGPREQFF
>TRBV12-3/TRBV12-4|NA|NA|TRBJ2-7
TGTGCCAGCAGTTTTCGACAGGCCGGCGAGCAGTACTTC
CASSFRQAGEQYF
>TRBV19|NA|NA|TRBJ1-3
TGTGCCAGCACAACAAATCCTGGAAACACCATATATTTT
CASTTNPGNTIYF
>TRBV24-1|NA|NA|TRBJ2-6
TGTGCCACCAGTGACCGACTAGGGCCTTCTGGGGCCAACGTCCTGACTTTC
CATSDRLGPSGANVLTF
>TRBV7-3|TRBD2|many|TRBJ2-1
TGTGCCAGCAGCTTTAGCGGGGACTACAATGAGCAGTTCTTC
CASSFSGDYNEQFF
>TRBV3-1|TRBD1|NA|TRBJ1-4
TGTGCCAGCAGCACCCCGGACAGGGTGCAGGAAAAACTGTTTTTT
CASSTPDRVQEKLFF
>TRBV7-2|TRBD1|many|TRBJ2-7
TGTGCCAGCAGCTTAGCGGCAGGGGGCTACGAGCAGTACTTC
CASSLAAGGYEQYF
>TRBV7-2|TRBD1|NA|TRBJ2-7
TGTGCCAGCAGCGGACCGGGACAGGGGGCCCACGAGCAGTACTTC
CASSGPGQGAHEQYF
>TRBV7-9|NA|many|TRBJ1-5
TGTGCCAGCAGTACCGGTAATCAGCCCCAGCATTTT
CASSTGNQPQHF
>TRBV28|NA|few|TRBJ2-3
TGTGCCAGCGGGGGGAGCGCAGATACGCAGTATTTT
CASGGSADTQYF
>TRBV9|NA|NA|TRBJ2-3
TGTGCCAGCAGCGTAGCTTCTGGGGCCGGGGATACGCAGTATTTT
CASSVASGAGDTQYF
>TRBV7-2|NA|few|TRBJ2-5
TGTGCCAGCAGCCCCCGGGGGTGGGGCCAGCATCAAGAGACCCAGTACTTC
CASSPRGWGQHQETQYF
>TRBV6-6|TRBD2|NA|TRBJ2-6
TGTGCCAGCAGTCGATCTAGCGGGGGTCCCTCTGGGGCCAACGTCCTGACTTTC
CASSRSSGGPSGANVLTF
>TRBV15|TRBD1|NA|TRBJ2-2
TGTGCCACCAGCAGAGGAGGACAGGGAAGGAACACCGGGGAGCTGTTTTTT
CATSRGGQGRNTGELFF
>TRBV25-1|NA|NA|TRBJ2-2
TGTGCCAGCAGTCAGCGGACAAGGAACACCGGGGAGCTGTTTTTT
CASSQRTRNTGELFF
>TRBV20-1|NA|NA|TRBJ2-2
TGCAGTGCTAGACAGGGGGGTAACACCGGGGAGCTGTTTTTT
CSARQGGNTGELFF
>TRBV5-6|NA|NA|TRBJ2-6
TGTGCCAGCAGCTGGGTAATATCTGGGGCCAACGTCCTGACTTTC
CASSWVISGANVLTF
>TRBV7-3|NA|few|TRBJ1-6
TGTGCCAGCAGCTTAAAGGCACCGCCGGACGGTTCACCCCTCCACTTT
CASSLKAPPDGSPLHF
>TRBV20-1|NA|NA|TRBJ1-4
TGCAGTGCCCAAGGGGGTGAAAAACTGTTTTTT
CSAQGGEKLFF
>TRBV7-9|NA|NA|TRBJ1-1
TGTGCCAGCAGCCTCCCGACAGGGAACACTGAAGCTTTCTTT
CASSLPTGNTEAFF
>TRBV15|NA|NA|TRBJ2-5
TGTGCCACCAGCAAGTGGAGAGAGACCCAGTACTTC
CATSKWRETQYF
>TRBV12-3/TRBV12-4|TRBD1|few|TRBJ1-6
TGTGCCAGCAGGAACGGGGGCAGGGGGACGCTGGGATATCATTCACCCCTCCACTTT
CASRNGGRGTLGYHSPLHF
>TRBV20-1|NA|few|TRBJ1-1
TGCAGTGCTAGAGATCCTGGGACCGCAGGCACTGAAGCTTTCTTT
CSARDPGTAGTEAFF
>TRBV5-1|NA|NA|TRBJ1-6
TGCGCCAGCAGCCAGATGGTACAGGCGGATTCACCCCTCCACTTT
CASSQMVQADSPLHF
>TRBV2|TRBD1|few|TRBJ2-4
TGTGCCAGCAGTGTGGACAGGGGGCTAATAGCCAAAAACATTCAGTACTTC
CASSVDRGLIAKNIQYF
>TRBV4-3|NA|few|TRBJ1-2
TGCGCCAGCAGCCAAGGAGGGACTAACTATGGCTACACCTTC
CASSQGGTNYGYTF
>TRBV5-5|NA|NA|TRBJ1-5
TGTGCCAGCAGCTTATACCGGGACTCCCCCAGGCCCCAGCATTTT
CASSLYRDSPRPQHF
>TRBV27|TRBD1|NA|TRBJ1-1
TGTGCCAGCAGTTTATACCACAGGGGCATCGCTGAAGCTTTCTTT
CASSLYHRGIAEAFF
>TRBV24-1|TRBD2|NA|TRBJ2-2
TGTGCCACCAGTGATTATGGTCTAGCGGGGGCCGGGGAGCTGTTTTTT
CATSDYGLAGAGELFF
>TRBV5-1|NA|few|TRBJ2-1
TGCGCCAGCAGCTTGACAAGGGGGGACAATGAGCAGTTCTTC
CASSLTRGDNEQFF
>TRBV5-1|NA|NA|TRBJ2-3
TGCGCCAGCAGTGAGGCGGGCACAGATACGCAGTATTTT
CASSEAGTDTQYF
>TRBV7-9|NA|few|TRBJ1-5
TGTGCCAGCAGCAAGGGACGGAGCAATCAGCCCCAGCATTTT
CASSKGRSNQPQHF
>TRBV15|NA|NA|TRBJ1-5
TGTGCCACCAGCAGAGATTATTCCCGGGGTAATCAGCCCCAGCATTTT
CATSRDYSRGNQPQHF
>TRBV5-1|NA|many|TRBJ2-5
TGCGCCAGCAGCAAAAGGGACAACCAAGAGACCCAGTACTTC
CASSKRDNQETQYF
>TRBV5-1|TRBD2|NA|TRBJ2-5
TGCGCCAGCAGCCTCGGGACTAGGGTAACCCAAGAGACCCAGTACTTC
CASSLGTRVTQETQYF
>TRBV7-2|NA|NA|TRBJ1-3
TGTGCCAGCAGCCAGAACTTGATCTCTGGAAACACCATATATTTT
CASSQNLISGNTIYF
>TRBV12-3/TRBV12-4|NA|few|TRBJ1-2
TGTGCCAGCAGTTTACCCCCGGACCTCCCCGTGGTTGGCTACACCTTC
CASSLPPDLPVVGYTF
>TRBV2|TRBD1|NA|TRBJ2-7
TGTGCCAGCGGCAGGACAGGGTTCTCGGTGCAGTACTTC
CASGRTGFSVQYF
>TRBV7-9|TRBD2|NA|TRBJ2-1
TGTGCCAGCAGCTTGGTAGCGGGGGACAATGAGCAGTTCTTC
CASSLVAGDNEQFF
>TRBV24-1|NA|few|TRBJ2-2
TGTGCCACCAGCCGGGACATACCAATCAACACCGGGGAGCTGTTTTTT
CATSRDIPINTGELFF
>TRBV29-1|NA|few|TRBJ2-5
TGCAGCGTTAGACAGTTCGAGACCCAGTACTTC
CSVRQFETQYF
>TRBV10-3|NA|few|TRBJ1-4
TGTGCCATCGGGTCATTCCAAGGAGAAAAACTGTTTTTT
CAIGSFQGEKLFF
>TRBV12-3/TRBV12-4|TRBD2|few|TRBJ2-5
TGTGCCAGCAGCCCCCCTAGCGGGGTACGAGAGACCCAGTACTTC
CASSPPSGVRETQYF
>TRBV4-3|NA|NA|TRBJ2-2
TGCGCCAGCAGCCAAGGTCCAGGGGTAACCGGGGAGCTGTTTTTT
CASSQGPGVTGELFF
>TRBV20-1|NA|many|TRBJ2-5
TGCAGTGCTAGGGTAGGAGGGTCCTTCGAAGAGACCCAGTACTTC
CSARVGGSFEETQYF
>TRBV4-1|NA|few|TRBJ1-6
TGCGCCAGCAGCCAAGTGGTGAATTCACCCCTCCACTTT
CASSQVVNSPLHF
>TRBV11-2|TRBD2|few|TRBJ2-2
TGTGCCAGCAGCTCAATAGCGGGGGGACGCACCGGGGAGCTGTTTTTT
CASSSIAGGRTGELFF
>TRBV5-6|NA|many|TRBJ1-2
TGTGCCAGCAGCTTGGGGACAGTCTATGGCTACACCTTC
CASSLGTVYGYTF
>TRBV7-8|NA|NA|TRBJ1-1
TGTGCCAGCAGCTTATTCGGCGCGGAGGCCTCTGAAGCTTTCTTT
CASSLFGAEASEAFF
>TRBV4-1|NA|NA|TRBJ1-4
TGCGCCAGCAGCCAAGGGGGCCCCGAGGGATATGAAAAACTGTTTTTT
CASSQGGPEGYEKLFF
>TRBV20-1|NA|many|TRBJ2-3
TGCAGTGCTAGCGAGGGTGACGCCAGGGGAACTAGCACAGATACGCAGTATTTT
CSASEGDARGTSTDTQYF
>TRBV3-1|NA|few|TRBJ1-3
TGTGCCAGCAGCCAGGGAACAGGTTCTGGAAACACCATATATTTT
CASSQGTGSGNTIYF
>TRBV21-1|NA|NA|TRBJ1-6
TGTGCCAGCAGCATGTCGGGACAGGGACGTAATTCACCCCTCCACTTT
CASSMSGQGRNSPLHF
>TRBV3-1|NA|NA|TRBJ1-2
TGTGCCAGCAGCCAGGAAGCAGGAGGCTATGGCTACACCTTC
CASSQEAGGYGYTF
>TRBV12-3/TRBV12-4|NA|few|TRBJ1-2
TGTGCCAGCAGCCCGCGTGGACAGCCCTATGGCTACACCTTC
CASSPRGQPYGYTF
>TRBV12-3/TRBV12-4|TRBD2|few|TRBJ2-7
TGTGCCAGCGCCCGGGGGGGCACCTACGAGCAGTACTTC
CASARGGTYEQYF
>TRBV18|NA|NA|TRBJ2-1
TGTGCCAGCTCACAAAACACAGGGATCTACAATGAGCAGTTCTTC
CASSQNTGIYNEQFF
>TRBV7-2|NA|few|TRBJ1-4
TGTGCCAGCAGCTTATGGGGGCTTACTAATGAAAAACTGTTTTTT
CASSLWGLTNEKLFF
>TRBV11-2|TRBD1|NA|TRBJ1-2
TGTGCCAGCAAAAGCTTGAGCGGGACAGACTATGGCTACACCTTC
CASKSLSGTDYGYTF